This T cell receptor beta chain was sequenced during a study of neurological immune-mediated disorders. Study-level findings and limits: HTLV-1-associated myelopathy had the most TCR clonal expansion, whereas multiple sclerosis had the least (lower than in healthy controls). Among 34 multiple sclerosis patients, phylogenetic grouping put the repertoires of 18 into a single related-CDR3 cluster, a possible signature. CDR3 amino acid sequences of expanded clones were not shared across subjects, a result suggesting private repertoires in all groups.

This clonotype appeared many times. Its antigen remains unidentified. It was by 5'RACE with 10-nucleotide random UMIs that the cDNA was made. In TCRdb, the 5' RACE reads were re-called with MiXCR into one record per CDR3 protein. Of about 120,000 distinct CDR3 sequences in the sample, about 3.2% were seen once. Source material: PBMCs. The receptor was derived from a woman aged 30 to 39 with multiple sclerosis.

The CDR3 sequence: CSAQGQQQGQPQHF. CDR3 nucleotide sequence: TGCAGTGCCCAGGGACAGCAACAAGGTCAGCCCCAGCATTTT. V is TRBV20-1 and J is TRBJ1-5; 7 bases map to TRBD1. Looked up from germline, CDR1 is DFQATT and CDR2 is SNEGSKA (reference sequence). V trimming: 6 bases; J trimming: 6 bases; junction bases outside the gene matches: 11. CDR3 size: 14 residues.